This T cell receptor (beta chain) was profiled in a study (dated by TCRdb to 2013 to 2016). Background for the entire study: The study examined whether tumor-infiltrating Tregs in breast cancer are drawn from blood Tregs or arise in situ by conversion from other CD4+ T cell subsets. What the study reported, not specific to this receptor: The TCR gene usage of tumor memory CD4+ T cells clustered together with blood and lymph node memory CD4+ cells and with lymph node naive CD4+ cells. The TCR alpha and beta sequences of tumor-infiltrating Tregs showed the greatest overlap with tumor naive CD4+ T cells, followed by blood naive CD4+ T cells. The validation in the larger cohort was limited to a single TCR beta V-J rearrangement instead of whole repertoires.

CD4+CD25+CD127-/low cells were isolated as Tregs. Tregs, naive and memory CD4+ T cells from tumor, blood and ipsilateral draining lymph nodes of a few breast cancer patients underwent full-length TCR alpha and beta sequencing. Tumor tissue and lymph nodes obtained from ipsilateral axillary dissection were perfused with PBS, minced and then digested with collagenase I and hyaluronidase. A purity exceeding 90% was confirmed by FACS for the sorted cell populations. Amplification of full-length TCR variable regions was done by 5' RACE PCR using constant-region reverse primers, and this step was followed by semi-nested PCR with Nested Universal Primer A. Using the ReliaPrep RNA Cell Miniprep System, total RNA was extracted, and the SMARTer RACE 5'/3' Kit was then used to reverse transcribe the RNA into 5'RACE-ready cDNA. Full-length TCR alpha and beta libraries were barcoded with multiplex adaptors and sequenced on an Illumina MiSeq. The authors' analysis ran thus. For each of nine subset-tissue groups, sequencing data from the five patients were pooled, and the groups were then compared using unsupervised clustering of TCR gene usage. The Morisita-Horn index was used to calculate repertoire similarity, with shared sequences weighted according to their contribution to each repertoire. The raw public reads went through TCRdb reprocessing: fastp at Q25, MiXCR clone calling, in-frame beta chains kept. Records with the same CDR3 protein are collapsed into one entry carrying the most frequent genes and DNA. V and J calls and clone size were set by TCRdb, not the authors. A total of tens of thousands of distinct CDR3 sequences appear in this sample, roughly 28% of them only once. Of the sample, approximately 2.2% is held by the ten largest clones.

The CDR3, cysteine through phenylalanine, is 15 amino acids long. Here the CDR3 DNA is all that survives: 45 bases in frame from base 1. Ends trimmed: V by 3 bases, J by 6 bases; bases unmatched to a gene: 11. From the germline V gene, CDR1 is SGHRS and CDR2 is YFSETQ. Comment on this clonotype: Its antigen is still unknown. Per-base qualities were not stored, and no clone one base away is much larger.

The sequencing sample was made of tumor-infiltrating Tregs sorted from the breast tumor. The sequence links TRBV5-1 to TRBJ1-2; TRBD1 fits 7 bases in the junction. The sequence came from a female donor with breast cancer. The CDR3 corresponds to CASSYQGTALDGYTF. In nucleotide form, the sequence is TGCGCCAGCAGCTACCAAGGGACAGCTTTAGATGGCTACACCTTC.